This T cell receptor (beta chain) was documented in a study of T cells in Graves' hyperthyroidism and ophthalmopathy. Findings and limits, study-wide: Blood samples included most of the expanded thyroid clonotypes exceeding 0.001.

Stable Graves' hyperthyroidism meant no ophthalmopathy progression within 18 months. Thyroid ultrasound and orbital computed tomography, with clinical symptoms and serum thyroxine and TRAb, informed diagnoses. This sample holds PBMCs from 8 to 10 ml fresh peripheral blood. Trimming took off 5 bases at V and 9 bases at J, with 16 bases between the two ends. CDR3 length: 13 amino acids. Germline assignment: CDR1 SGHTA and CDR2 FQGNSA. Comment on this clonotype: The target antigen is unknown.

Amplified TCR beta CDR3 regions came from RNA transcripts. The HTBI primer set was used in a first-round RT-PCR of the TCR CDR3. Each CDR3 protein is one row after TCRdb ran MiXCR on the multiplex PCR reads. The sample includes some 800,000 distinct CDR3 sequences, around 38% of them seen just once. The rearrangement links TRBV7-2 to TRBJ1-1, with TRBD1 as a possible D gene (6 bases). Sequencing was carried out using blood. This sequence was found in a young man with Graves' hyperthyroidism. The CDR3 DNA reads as TGTGCCAGCAGCCTCAGGGGAGAGGGACAAGCTTTCTTT. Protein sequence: CASSLRGEGQAFF.